This T cell receptor beta chain was identified in a study of blood T cell repertoires in COVID-19 (dated by TCRdb to the early 2020s). Concerning the study at large: Collaborator samples came from the United States, Italy and Spain and covered acute and convalescent phases of COVID-19. A de-identified subject ID, COVID-19 status, age in years and sex were almost always included in the sample metadata. HLA class I and class II types, where available, came from metadata supplied by the sample provider rather than from assay-based typing. The material from the prospective study consisted of cDNA or gDNA derived from T cells, B-cell-depleted T cells, or PBMCs. Samples were obtained from the ongoing ImmuneRACE study (first 160 participants) and from over 1,000 subjects provided by 6 global collaborators. The repertoires were made available in a free public database intended to serve as a resource for research on the immune response to SARS-CoV-2. Deeply sampled blood TCRbeta repertoires from subjects exposed to, actively infected with, or recovered from COVID-19 were included in the dataset.

The paper as a whole reports these results and caveats: The quantity of clinical and demographic metadata differed by source and by participant and was supplied without curation.

This clone was observed once. No antigen is known for it. Within one base of it there is no much larger clone, and no base qualities were kept. Collaborating institutions collected whole blood in K2EDTA tubes following their own protocols. Collaborator samples were shipped for TCRbeta analysis as frozen whole blood, isolated PBMCs, or DNA extracted from either sample type. V trim: 0 bases; J trim: 2 bases; unmatched bases: 1. The CDR3 contains 14 residues, cysteine and phenylalanine counted. Only CDR3 DNA is held: 42 bases, read in frame from base 1. According to the germline V gene, CDR1 reads SGHAT and CDR2 reads FQNNGV. The immunoSEQ Assay, a bias-controlled multiplex PCR, was used to amplify TCRbeta CDR3 regions from genomic DNA. The study's processing was this. The number of nucleated cells in each sample was estimated by amplification of reference gene primers within the assay. To quantify the absolute abundance of each unique TCRbeta CDR3 rearrangement, sequence reads were collapsed and filtered. For each sample, productive Simpson clonality was calculated as the square root of Simpson's diversity index over productive rearrangements. Sourced from immuneACCESS, this table was stored by TCRdb with only in-frame sequences that have V and J called. A share of the clones is absent; for the studies checked, an unresolved V gene accounts for under half, and the remainder has no known explanation. That table supplies the V and J calls and clone size; D and trimming were determined from the DNA. The sample data list about 70,000 clones, and about four fifths of these were observed just once. Around 0.83% of the sample belongs to the ten largest clones.

The sequence is built from TRBV11-2 and TRBJ2-7; TRBD1 matches 7 bases in the middle. The sequence was obtained from a woman between 70 and 85 years old with acute or convalescent COVID-19. Sequences were obtained from peripheral blood. For the CDR3, the sequence is CASSLEGTAYEQYF. The DNA sequence is TGTGCCAGCAGCTTAGAGGGGACAGCCTACGAGCAGTACTTC.